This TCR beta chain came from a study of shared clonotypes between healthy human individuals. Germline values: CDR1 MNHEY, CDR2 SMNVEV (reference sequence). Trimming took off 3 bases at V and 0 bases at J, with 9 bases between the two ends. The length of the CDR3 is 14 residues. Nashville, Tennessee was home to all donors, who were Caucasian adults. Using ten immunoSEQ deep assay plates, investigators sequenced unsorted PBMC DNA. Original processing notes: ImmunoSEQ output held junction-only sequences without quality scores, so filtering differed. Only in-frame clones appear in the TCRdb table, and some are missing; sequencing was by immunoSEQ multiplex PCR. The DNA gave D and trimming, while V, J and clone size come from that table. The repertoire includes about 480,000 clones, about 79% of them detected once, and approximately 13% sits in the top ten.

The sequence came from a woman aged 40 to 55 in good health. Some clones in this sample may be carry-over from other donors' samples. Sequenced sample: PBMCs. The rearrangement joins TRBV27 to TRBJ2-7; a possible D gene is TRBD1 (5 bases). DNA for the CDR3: TGTGCCAGCAGTTTCCAGGGATTCTCCTACGAGCAGTACTTC. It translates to CASSFQGFSYEQYF.